One and the same sample provided the 12 T cell receptor beta chains below, sequenced in a study of blood T cell repertoires in COVID-19. Only in-frame clones appear in the TCRdb table, and some are missing; sequencing was by immunoSEQ multiplex PCR. The data show some 120,000 clones, approximately 87% seen once. The source material was peripheral blood. The origin of the receptors is a man aged 25 to 40 with acute or convalescent COVID-19.

V is TRBV20-1 and J is TRBJ2-2; a possible D gene is TRBD2 (7 bases). V gave up 3 bases and J gave up 3 bases, with 14 bases separating them. The CDR3 covers 15 residues. The germline V gene encodes CDR1 DFQATT and CDR2 SNEGSKA (reference sequence). CDR3 DNA sequence: TGCAGTGCTAGTCTGGGGGGGCGAGACACCGGGGAGCTGTTTTTT. Its translation: CSASLGGRDTGELFF.

This clone is a singleton in its sample. Here the CDR3 DNA reads TGTGCCAGCAGTTTACCCAACTCCTACGAGCAGTACTTC. Translation: CASSLPNSYEQYF. This rearrangement joins TRBV27 to TRBJ2-7; D is ambiguous. Germline CDR1 MNHEY, CDR2 SMNVEV (reference sequence). This CDR3 region has 13 residues. With 2 bases removed from V and 0 bases from J, the gap between germline ends came to 5 bases.

This chain links TRBV11-2 with TRBJ2-7; the D is unclear. Germline values: CDR1 SGHAT, CDR2 FQNNGV. The V end lost 7 bases, the J end lost 1 base, and 5 bases lay between the germline ends. The CDR3 runs to 11 residues. CDR3 DNA sequence: TGTGCCAGCACGTCTTCCTACGAGCAGTACTTC. Protein sequence: CASTSSYEQYF.

The V gene is TRBV30, the J gene TRBJ2-1; 10 bases align to TRBD1. V was pared by 5 bases and J by 2 bases, with 0 bases of the junction left unmatched. CDR3 length: 13 residues. CDR1 GTSNPN and CDR2 SVGIG come from the germline V gene (reference sequence). The CDR3 DNA follows: TGTGCCTGGGGACAGGGGGCCTACAATGAGCAGTTCTTC. This gives the protein CAWGQGAYNEQFF.

The chain has TRBV18 and TRBJ2-7; the D gene is possibly TRBD2 (5 bases). V dropped 3 bases and J dropped 4 bases, with 10 bases sitting between them. The CDR3 extends over 13 amino acids. Germline lookup yields CDR1 KGHSH and CDR2 LQKENI. Written as DNA, the CDR3 is TGTGCCAGCTCACCGGAAGGCGGGTACGAGCAGTACTTC. Residues: CASSPEGGYEQYF.

The chain is built from TRBV2 and TRBJ1-5, with 9 bases that match TRBD1. With V trimmed by 6 bases and J by 4 bases, 7 bases remained unmatched. From germline, CDR1 is SNHLY and CDR2 FYNNEI. This CDR3 spans 15 amino acids. The CDR3 loop reads CASSGDRVANQPQHF. CDR3 DNA sequence: TGTGCCAGCAGCGGGGACAGGGTGGCAAATCAGCCCCAGCATTTT.

The CDR3 nucleotides are TGCAGCGTTGAAGACTACCCAGATACGCAGTATTTT. Amino acids: CSVEDYPDTQYF. The chain recombines TRBV29-1 with TRBJ2-3, with unresolved D. Germline CDR1 SQVTM, CDR2 ANQGSEA. This CDR3 spans 12 amino acids. With 0 bases removed from V and 4 bases from J, the gap between germline ends came to 5 bases.

The sample holds a few counts of this clone. The chain recombines TRBV5-4 with TRBJ2-7; 9 bases match TRBD1. CDR1 SGHNT and CDR2 YYREEE come from the germline V gene (reference sequence). CDR3 length: 14 residues. V dropped 4 bases and J dropped 4; count of bases not matched to a gene: 6. The CDR3, as DNA: TGTGCCAGCAGCCCGGGACAGGGATTGTACGAGCAGTACGTC. Encoded protein: CASSPGQGLYEQYV.

V usage is TRBV6-2 or TRBV6-3 and J usage is TRBJ2-1; 9 positions match TRBD2. The germline gives CDR1 MNHEY, CDR2 SVGEGT. There are 14 residues in the CDR3. Trimming cost V 6 bases and J 4 bases; bases outside gene matches: 4. The CDR3 sequence: CASSVAGAYNEQFF. The CDR3 DNA follows: TGTGCCAGCAGCGTAGCGGGGGCGTACAATGAGCAGTTCTTC.

The chain recombines TRBV7-9 with TRBJ1-3; D ambiguous. CDR3 length equals 20 residues. Trimming removed 5 bases from V and 0 bases from J, with 26 bases in between. CDR1 SEHNR and CDR2 FQNEAQ come from the germline V gene (reference sequence). CDR3: CASSTTRGQFAGDSGNTIYF. In nucleotides, the CDR3 is TGTGCCAGCAGCACCACGCGAGGGCAGTTTGCCGGGGACTCTGGAAACACCATATATTTT.

This clone was picked up many times. The chain recombines TRBV6-5 with TRBJ1-2; D is unclear. The CDR3 extends over 14 amino acids. V was trimmed by 5 bases and J by 8 bases, leaving 18 bases between them. Germline assignment: CDR1 MNHEY and CDR2 SVGAGI. The CDR3 coding sequence is TGTGCCAGCAGTCATAATGAGAAGTCCGGGGGCTACACCTTC. It translates to CASSHNEKSGGYTF.

The chain combines TRBV7-9 with TRBJ2-3; D may be TRBD1 (5 bases). Germline V gives CDR1 SEHNR, CDR2 FQNEAQ (reference sequence). Trimming stripped 1 base from V and 5 bases from J, with 7 bases between. The CDR3 is 13 residues long. CDR3 nucleotides: TGTGCCAGCAGCTTAGTGGGGCTAGATACGCAGTATTTT. Its protein product is CASSLVGLDTQYF.